A selection of T cell receptor beta chains follows, all from one sample in a study of blood T cell repertoires in COVID-19. The assay was immunoSEQ multiplex PCR, and TCRdb's table has in-frame clones only and misses some. The sample has around 150,000 clones, roughly 80% seen once. What was sequenced was peripheral blood. These receptors were collected from a man between 60 and 75 years old with acute or convalescent COVID-19. CDR3s include the opening cysteine and the closing phenylalanine or tryptophan. D genes are given only for firm matches. Some rows mark clone size as missing; the rest say once, few, many or name a class of expanded clone.

CASSAQGSTEAFF	TGTGCCAGCAGCGCACAGGGTAGCACTGAAGCTTTCTTT	NA	TRBJ1-1	13	TRBV16	NA
CASSAWSAGRGETQYF	TGTGCCAGCAGCGCCTGGTCCGCAGGTAGGGGAGAGACCCAGTACTTC	NA	TRBJ2-5	16	TRBV5-6	NA
CAWSVANTEAFF	TGTGCCTGGAGCGTAGCGAACACTGAAGCTTTCTTT	NA	TRBJ1-1	12	TRBV30	NA
CASSLGTGGYGYTF	TGTGCCAGCAGCTTGGGGACAGGGGGATATGGCTACACCTTC	TRBD1	TRBJ1-2	14	TRBV5-6	NA
CASGTGANTEAFF	TGTGCCTCGGGGACAGGGGCGAACACTGAAGCTTTCTTT	TRBD1	TRBJ1-1	13	TRBV30	NA
CASSLRGGKLFF	TGTGCCAGCAGTTTACGGGGAGGCAAGCTGTTTTTT	NA	TRBJ2-2	12	TRBV27	NA
CASGLDTDNYGYTF	TGTGCTAGTGGTTTGGACACCGATAACTATGGCTACACCTTC	NA	TRBJ1-2	14	TRBV12-5	NA
CASRTPGLAEETQYF	TGTGCCAGTAGAACCCCCGGACTAGCGGAAGAGACCCAGTACTTC	TRBD2	TRBJ2-5	15	TRBV19	NA
CASSSRQGTYGYTF	TGCGCCAGCAGCTCCCGACAGGGTACCTATGGCTACACCTTC	TRBD1	TRBJ1-2	14	TRBV5-1	NA
CASSIRQPGQSNQPQHF	TGTGCCAGCAGCATTCGCCAGCCGGGACAGTCAAATCAGCCCCAGCATTTT	NA	TRBJ1-5	17	TRBV21-1	NA
CATSSPSRGVFRPETQYF	TGTGCCACCAGCAGTCCCTCGCGGGGCGTCTTTCGCCCAGAGACCCAGTACTTC	NA	TRBJ2-5	18	TRBV15	NA
CASSPTAETQYF	TGTGCCAGCAGCCCGACTGCGGAGACCCAGTACTTC	NA	TRBJ2-5	12	TRBV3-1/TRBV3-2	NA
CASSTGQGASYEQYF	TGTGCCAGCAGCACGGGACAGGGGGCCTCCTACGAGCAGTACTTC	TRBD1	TRBJ2-7	15	TRBV5-6	NA
CASSPPTGANYGYTF	TGCGCCAGCAGCCCTCCGACAGGGGCTAACTATGGCTACACCTTC	TRBD1	TRBJ1-2	15	TRBV4-1	NA
CATRAPGGTNTEAFF	TGTGCCACCAGGGCCCCGGGGGGGACGAACACTGAAGCTTTCTTT	NA	TRBJ1-1	15	TRBV24-1	once
CAMADRVSGEQYF	TGTGCCATGGCAGACAGGGTGTCGGGCGAGCAGTACTTC	TRBD1	TRBJ2-7	13	TRBV7-9	NA
CASSLSRAADTQYF	TGTGCCAGCAGCCTTTCCAGGGCAGCAGATACGCAGTATTTT	NA	TRBJ2-3	14	TRBV3-1/TRBV3-2	NA
CASSSGGGINEKLFF	TGTGCCAGCAGCAGTGGCGGGGGGATTAATGAAAAACTGTTTTTT	NA	TRBJ1-4	15	TRBV9	NA
CASLNRGTGKGEQFF	TGTGCCAGCCTGAATAGGGGGACAGGGAAAGGTGAGCAGTTCTTC	TRBD1	TRBJ2-1	15	TRBV7-2	NA
CASSRLQGFKAFF	TGTGCCAGCAGCAGATTACAGGGTTTCAAGGCTTTCTTT	NA	TRBJ1-1	13	TRBV7-9	NA
CASSVALAGVETQYF	TGTGCCAGCAGTGTGGCGCTAGCGGGGGTAGAGACCCAGTACTTC	TRBD2	TRBJ2-5	15	TRBV2	once
CASSPGTAQPQHF	TGTGCCAGCAGCCCGGGGACAGCTCAGCCCCAGCATTTT	TRBD1	TRBJ1-5	13	TRBV7-2	NA
CASSLSSEPNTEAFF	TGTGCCAGCAGCTTAAGTTCAGAACCGAACACTGAAGCTTTCTTT	NA	TRBJ1-1	15	TRBV7-3	NA
CASNRGSEAFF	TGTGCCAGCAACAGGGGATCTGAAGCTTTCTTT	TRBD1	TRBJ1-1	11	TRBV19	NA
CASSLEGGPPSTDTQYF	TGTGCCAGCAGCTTAGAAGGGGGCCCACCTAGCACAGATACGCAGTATTTT	TRBD1	TRBJ2-3	17	TRBV7-2	NA
CASRMKGTLWRTEAFF	TGTGCCAGCAGGATGAAAGGGACTCTCTGGCGGACTGAAGCTTTCTTT	NA	TRBJ1-1	16	TRBV27	NA
CASSPGLMNTEAFF	TGTGCCAGCAGCCCGGGACTCATGAACACTGAAGCTTTCTTT	NA	TRBJ1-1	14	TRBV9	many
CASSEAFQGGGNF	TGTGCCAGCAGTGAAGCTTTTCAGGGAGGGGGGAACTTC	NA	TRBJ2-5	13	TRBV2	NA
CASSYLDREGAFF	TGTGCCAGCAGTTACCTGGACAGGGAAGGGGCTTTCTTT	TRBD1	TRBJ1-1	13	TRBV6-5	NA
CASSIRTGGRTEAFF	TGTGCCAGTAGTATCCGGACAGGGGGAAGGACTGAAGCTTTCTTT	TRBD1	TRBJ1-1	15	TRBV19	many
CASSAADFMNTEAFF	TGTGCCAGCAGCGCAGCAGACTTCATGAACACTGAAGCTTTCTTT	NA	TRBJ1-1	15	TRBV9	NA
CASSQERGLNEKLFF	TGCGCCAGCAGCCAAGAACGAGGGCTGAATGAAAAACTGTTTTTT	NA	TRBJ1-4	15	TRBV4-3	NA
CASSLLRAYEQYF	TGTGCCAGCAGCTTACTTCGAGCCTACGAGCAGTACTTC	NA	TRBJ2-7	13	TRBV7-2	NA
CASSRFDGGTYEQYF	TGCGCCAGCAGCCGTTTCGACGGGGGGACTTACGAGCAGTACTTC	TRBD2	TRBJ2-7	15	TRBV4-3	NA
CASSGSGAQETQYF	TGTGCCAGCAGCGGTAGCGGGGCCCAAGAGACCCAGTACTTC	TRBD2	TRBJ2-5	14	TRBV9	NA
CASSPGQGGSGNTIYF	TGTGCCAGCTCGCCGGGACAGGGGGGATCTGGAAACACCATATATTTT	TRBD1	TRBJ1-3	16	TRBV18	NA
CASSLVASSYEQYF	TGTGCCAGCAGCTTGGTTGCGAGCTCCTACGAGCAGTACTTC	NA	TRBJ2-7	14	TRBV5-6	few
CASSFMGQTYEQYF	TGTGCCAGCAGCTTCATGGGACAGACCTACGAGCAGTACTTC	TRBD1	TRBJ2-7	14	TRBV7-9	NA
CASRIRDNNSPLHF	TGTGCCAGCAGAATCCGGGATAATAATTCACCCCTCCACTTT	NA	TRBJ1-6	14	TRBV6-5	few
CASSLGLRGDEQYF	TGTGCCAGCAGCTTAGGCCTCAGGGGGGACGAGCAGTACTTC	NA	TRBJ2-7	14	TRBV11-2	NA
CASRQVSSGNTIYF	TGTGCCAGCAGGCAGGTTAGCTCTGGAAACACCATATATTTT	NA	TRBJ1-3	14	TRBV5-6	few
CASSLKRVNQETQYF	TGCGCCAGCAGCTTGAAAAGAGTAAATCAAGAGACCCAGTACTTC	NA	TRBJ2-5	15	TRBV5-1	NA
CASSVGGAGRNTEAFF	TGCGCCAGCAGCGTGGGAGGTGCGGGGCGGAACACTGAAGCTTTCTTT	NA	TRBJ1-1	16	TRBV5-1	few
CASSGRTGGTEAFF	TGTGCCAGCAGCGGGCGGACCGGGGGGACTGAAGCTTTCTTT	NA	TRBJ1-1	14	TRBV9	NA
CAISDGTGKGNEKLFF	TGTGCCATCAGTGATGGGACAGGGAAGGGTAATGAAAAACTGTTTTTT	TRBD1	TRBJ1-4	16	TRBV10-3	NA
CASKGLGPEAFF	TGTGCCTCAAAGGGGTTGGGCCCTGAAGCTTTCTTT	NA	TRBJ1-1	12	TRBV30	NA
CASSEVRANSPLHF	TGTGCCAGCAGTGAAGTGCGGGCGAATTCACCCCTCCACTTT	NA	TRBJ1-6	14	TRBV6-1	NA
CASSPWGVFTDTQYF	TGTGCCAGCAGCCCGTGGGGGGTCTTCACAGATACGCAGTATTTT	NA	TRBJ2-3	15	TRBV19	NA
CASSSLAGESADTQYF	TGTGCCAGCAGCTCCTTAGCGGGGGAGAGCGCAGATACGCAGTATTTT	TRBD2	TRBJ2-3	16	TRBV7-6	NA
CASRPTGGLGYTF	TGCGCCAGCAGGCCCACAGGGGGCCTTGGCTACACCTTC	TRBD1	TRBJ1-2	13	TRBV4-1	NA
CARTGGGETQYF	TGTGCCCGGACAGGGGGAGGCGAGACCCAGTACTTC	TRBD1	TRBJ2-5	12	TRBV2	NA